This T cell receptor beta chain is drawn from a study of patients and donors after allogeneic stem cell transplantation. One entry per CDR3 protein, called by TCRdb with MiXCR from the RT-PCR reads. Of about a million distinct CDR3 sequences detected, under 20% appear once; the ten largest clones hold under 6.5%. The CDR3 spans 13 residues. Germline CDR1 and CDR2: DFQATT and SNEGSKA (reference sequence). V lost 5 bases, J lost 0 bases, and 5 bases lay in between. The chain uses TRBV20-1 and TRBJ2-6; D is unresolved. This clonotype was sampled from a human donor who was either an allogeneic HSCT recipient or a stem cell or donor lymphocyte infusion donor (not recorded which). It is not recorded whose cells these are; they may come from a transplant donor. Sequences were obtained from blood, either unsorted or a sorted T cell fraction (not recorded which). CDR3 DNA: TGCAGTGCTGTTACCTCTGGGGCCAACGTCCTGACTTTC. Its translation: CSAVTSGANVLTF.